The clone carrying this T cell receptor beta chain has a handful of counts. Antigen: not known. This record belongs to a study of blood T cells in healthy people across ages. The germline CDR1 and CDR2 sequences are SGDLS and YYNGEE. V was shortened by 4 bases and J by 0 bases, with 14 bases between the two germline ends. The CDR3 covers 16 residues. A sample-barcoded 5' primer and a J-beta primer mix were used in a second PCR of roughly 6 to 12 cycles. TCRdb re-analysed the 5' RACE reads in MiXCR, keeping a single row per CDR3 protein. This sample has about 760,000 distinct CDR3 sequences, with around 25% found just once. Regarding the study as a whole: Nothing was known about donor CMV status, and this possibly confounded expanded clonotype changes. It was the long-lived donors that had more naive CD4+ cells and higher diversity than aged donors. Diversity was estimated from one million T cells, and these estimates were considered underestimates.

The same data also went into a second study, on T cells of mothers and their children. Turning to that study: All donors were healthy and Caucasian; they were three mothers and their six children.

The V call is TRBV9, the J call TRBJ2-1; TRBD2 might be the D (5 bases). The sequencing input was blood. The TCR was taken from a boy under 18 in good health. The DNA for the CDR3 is TGTGCCAGCAGCAATAGTTTGGGGAGCTCCTACAATGAGCAGTTCTTC. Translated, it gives CASSNSLGSSYNEQFF.